The present T cell receptor beta chain was sequenced within a study of shared clonotypes between healthy human individuals. Study summary: Used for every donor were three CD4 naive, three CD4 memory, two CD8 naive and one CD8 memory plate.

Under the authors' procedure: ImmunoSEQ gave junction-only sequences without quality scores, so filtering differed. Profiling relied on immunoSEQ multiplex PCR, and the TCRdb table lists in-frame clones only, not all of them. V, J and clone size are those of that table, while D and trimming were read from the DNA. The data show approximately 740,000 clones, with about 74% seen just once and 1.5% to 2% held by the top ten. This CDR3 contains 14 residues. V dropped 1 base and J dropped 0 bases, with 4 bases sitting between them. Germline V gene lookup returns CDR1 SGHDT and CDR2 YYEEEE. On this clone itself: Other nucleotide sequences from this sample produce the same CDR3.

The sequence came from a woman aged 25 to 39 in good health. The sequenced sample was memory CD4+ T cells sorted from blood. Described subset: CD45RA-negative fraction. V and J are TRBV5-6 and TRBJ2-2; D ambiguous. CDR3 in amino acids: CASSLRSNTGELFF. The CDR3, as DNA: TGTGCCAGCAGCTTGAGGTCGAACACCGGGGAGCTGTTTTTT.